This T cell receptor (beta chain) was retrieved from a study of identical twins. Among all donors, each was a healthy Caucasian. Each cDNA held unique molecular identifiers, and template switching gave it a universal primer site. TCRdb recomputed calls from the 5' RACE reads with MiXCR, one row per CDR3 protein. Counted here are approximately 600,000 distinct CDR3 sequences, under 8.5% occurring once; the ten biggest clones make up around 1.6%. Overall study findings and caveats: Potential partial confounding of zero-insertion analyses by invariant MAIT and iNKT cells was noted. Low generation probability was overrepresented in out-of-frame alpha sequences shared by twins.

Germline-derived CDR1 and CDR2 are MDHEN and SYDVKM. The CDR3 has 13 residues. V was clipped by 8 bases and J by 3 bases, with 13 bases between them. In regard to this clonotype: Its target is unknown.

Another study also made use of these data, one on yellow fever vaccine responses in identical twins.

The receptor was isolated from a woman under 30 in good health. The chain recombines TRBV28 with TRBJ1-2, with no clear D. The material sequenced was PBMCs. The CDR3, as DNA: TGTGCCAGCCTTGAGGGAGGGTACTATGGCTACACCTTC. Translated, it gives CASLEGGYYGYTF.